This T cell receptor beta chain was retrieved from a study of blood T cell dynamics during melanoma immunotherapy. Across the whole study: Metastatic melanoma patients received first-line pembrolizumab or nivolumab plus ipilimumab.

Profiling relied on immunoSEQ multiplex PCR, and the TCRdb table lists in-frame clones only, not all of them. The table includes roughly 10,000 clones, about 87% detected once. Indicated time point: pre-treatment baseline. One draw preceded checkpoint blockade; another followed its first cycle at week 3. Patients had no prior systemic cancer treatment, immunosuppressants or other active cancers. This clone was observed once. The CDR3 covers 15 residues. Per the germline V gene, CDR1 is SNHLY and CDR2 is FYNNEI. The V end was cut by 2 bases, the J end by 8 bases, with 16 bases between. The clonotype was recovered from a human donor with melanoma. The chain couples TRBV2 to TRBJ2-1; TRBD1 or TRBD2 may be the D gene (6 bases each). The specimen comprised blood, sampled from a patient treated with checkpoint blockade. CDR3 protein: CASSEFWGAADEQFF. Here the CDR3 DNA reads TGTGCCAGCAGTGAATTCTGGGGGGCCGCCGATGAGCAGTTCTTC.